This is a list of T cell receptor beta chains from one sample in a study of blood T cell repertoires in COVID-19. Only in-frame clones appear in the TCRdb table, and some are missing; sequencing was by immunoSEQ multiplex PCR. The repertoire consists of 250,000 to 300,000 clones, with approximately 82% occurring once and the leading ten covering roughly 5.8%. The material sequenced was peripheral blood. All receptors derive from a man of 80 years or more with acute or convalescent COVID-19. The CDR3 runs from the conserved cysteine through the conserved F or W. The order of the fields is clone size, V gene, J gene, D gene, CDR3 protein, CDR3 DNA. D genes are given only for firm matches. Only part of the rows carry a size: once, few, many, or a class if the clone is expanded.

>-|TRBV5-1|TRBJ1-1|TRBD1
CASSYQGVNTEAFF
TGCGCCAGCAGCTACCAGGGGGTGAACACTGAAGCTTTCTTT
>-|TRBV27|TRBJ2-5|TRBD1
CASRPGGEETQYF
TGTGCCAGCAGACCAGGGGGTGAGGAGACCCAGTACTTC
>-|TRBV19|TRBJ1-6|TRBD1
CASSADRAYNSPLHF
TGTGCCAGTAGTGCAGACAGGGCGTATAATTCACCCCTCCACTTT
>few|TRBV5-4|TRBJ1-6|-
CASSLGQQASPLHF
TGTGCCAGCAGCTTAGGACAGCAAGCCTCACCCCTCCACTTT
>-|TRBV28|TRBJ1-1|-
CASRAPGSNTEAFF
TGTGCCAGCAGGGCCCCCGGGTCGAACACTGAAGCTTTCTTT
>-|TRBV5-4|TRBJ2-7|TRBD1
CASSRVGTGTREQYF
TGTGCCAGCAGCAGGGTGGGGACAGGGACTCGCGAGCAGTACTTC
>-|TRBV5-4|TRBJ2-7|-
CASSLDGGQISTEQYF
TGTGCCAGCAGCTTGGATGGGGGCCAAATTTCGACCGAGCAGTACTTC
>once|TRBV2|TRBJ2-1|TRBD1
CASSAGTGVGEQFF
TGTGCCAGCAGTGCTGGGACAGGGGTTGGTGAGCAGTTCTTC
>-|TRBV19|TRBJ2-1|TRBD1
CASSAPGQGYNEQFF
TGTGCCAGTAGTGCACCGGGACAGGGCTACAATGAGCAGTTCTTC
>-|TRBV5-1|TRBJ2-3|-
CASSYRTEGDTQYF
TGCGCCAGCAGCTATCGGACAGAAGGGGATACGCAGTATTTT
>few|TRBV28|TRBJ1-5|-
CASSLPSSSNQPQHF
TGTGCCAGCAGTTTACCCTCCAGTAGCAATCAGCCCCAGCATTTT
>few|TRBV18|TRBJ2-4|TRBD1
CASSPGYRGKNIQYF
TGTGCCAGCTCACCGGGGTACAGGGGAAAAAACATTCAGTACTTC
>-|TRBV19|TRBJ2-3|-
CASSDNPAPTTDTQYF
TGTGCCAGTAGCGACAATCCGGCACCCACGACAGATACGCAGTATTTT
>-|TRBV6-5|TRBJ2-5|TRBD2
CASRTSGLQETQYF
TGTGCCAGCAGAACTAGCGGGCTACAAGAGACCCAGTACTTC
>-|TRBV27|TRBJ1-5|-
CASSSLGREVGQPQHF
TGTGCCAGCAGTTCCCTAGGCAGGGAGGTAGGTCAGCCCCAGCATTTT
>few|TRBV11-2|TRBJ2-1|-
CASRHVRGINNEQFF
TGTGCCAGCCGCCACGTGAGGGGGATAAACAATGAGCAGTTCTTC
>-|TRBV18|TRBJ2-2|TRBD1
CASSPGTGGSGELFF
TGTGCCAGCTCACCCGGGACAGGGGGCTCCGGGGAGCTGTTTTTT